Listed below are T cell receptor beta chains from one sample, sequenced in a study of cytomegalovirus exposure and HLA in healthy donors. Method: immunoSEQ multiplex PCR; TCRdb's copy keeps in-frame clones and lacks some. The profile covers 180,000 or so clones, with around nine tenths appearing a single time and approximately 1.5% taken by the ten largest. The sequenced material came from PBMCs. Receptor source: a woman under 40 in good health and CMV-seronegative. CDR3s include the opening cysteine and the closing phenylalanine or tryptophan.

>15|TRBV4-2|TRBJ1-2
CASSQDLGQNYGYTF
>15|TRBV6-4|TRBJ2-1
CASSGTSGGANEQFF
>15|TRBV5-4|TRBJ2-5
CASSRTSGGQETQYF
>17|TRBV7-9|TRBJ1-1
CASSPAGQGLRDTEAFF
>15|TRBV5-1|TRBJ2-1
CASSLVGEAYNEQFF
>14|TRBV5-6|TRBJ2-5
CASSRGQDGETQYF
>18|TRBV15|TRBJ2-5
CATSRTEGLQGRGETQYF
>14|TRBV6-6|TRBJ2-1
CASSKQGPFNEQFF
>13|TRBV29-1|TRBJ2-5
CSVDQQGGETQYF
>14|TRBV30|TRBJ1-3
CAWSVRRVGNTIYF
>16|TRBV4-3|TRBJ2-7
CASSQGGAGGSYEQYF
>13|TRBV19|TRBJ2-3
CASSPLVADTQYF
>14|TRBV29-1|TRBJ2-4
CSVMGRGAKNIQYF
>13|TRBV27|TRBJ2-7
CASGTGGSYEQYF
>16|TRBV7-8|TRBJ2-2
CASSLRQGDYTGELFF
>16|TRBV6-5|TRBJ2-7
CASSYSTSGDPYEQYF
>15|TRBV2|TRBJ2-7
CASSEAAVFSYEQYF
>16|TRBV5-6|TRBJ1-5
CASSRRDRGFGQPQHF
>14|TRBV29-1|TRBJ2-7
CSARGPGGDHEQYF
>13|TRBV2|TRBJ1-5
CASRVDREQPQHF
>17|TRBV29-1|TRBJ2-1
CSVAGSERGGRLYEQFF
>16|TRBV6-5|TRBJ2-3
CASSSVGGETTDTQYF
>18|TRBV7-9|TRBJ2-3
CASSLASRDNLRTDTQYF
>15|TRBV10-2|TRBJ2-5
CASRPDNTGRETQYF
>17|TRBV5-8|TRBJ2-5
CASSFSRQGAWQETQYF
>16|TRBV5-1|TRBJ1-2
CASSLDSSRAGNGYTF